Listed below are T cell receptor beta chains from one sample, sequenced in a study of CD8 T cells in ankylosing spondylitis. MiXCR, applied by TCRdb to the 5' RACE reads, yields one record per CDR3 protein. The table includes roughly 90,000 distinct CDR3 sequences, roughly 8.7% detected once. Input material: blood, either unsorted or a sorted T cell fraction (not recorded which). Source of these receptors: a male donor with ankylosing spondylitis or in good health (not recorded which). Each CDR3 is given with its conserved first and last residue. Fields, in order: D gene, V gene, J gene, clone size, CDR3 protein, CDR3 DNA. The D gene is left open where the match is weak. The size field is filled for only some rows; it gives once, few, many or a size class.

>-|TRBV7-9|TRBJ1-2|many
CASSDLNTF
TGTGCCAGCAGTGATCTGAACACCTTC
>-|TRBV7-9|TRBJ2-7|many
CASSLAPGLIYEQYF
TGTGCCAGCAGCTTAGCTCCGGGACTGATCTACGAGCAGTACTTC
>-|TRBV20-1|TRBJ1-2|many
CSASTGTLGYTF
TGCAGTGCTAGTACGGGGACCTTGGGCTACACCTTC
>-|TRBV5-1|TRBJ2-1|many
CASSLAWTQNEQFF
TGCGCCAGCAGCTTGGCCTGGACTCAGAATGAGCAGTTCTTC
>TRBD2|TRBV11-2|TRBJ2-3|many
CASSLVAGGIRDTQYF
TGTGCCAGCAGCTTAGTAGCGGGGGGGATCCGAGATACGCAGTATTTT
>-|TRBV12-3/TRBV12-4|TRBJ2-5|many
CASSISGFQETQYF
TGTGCCAGCAGTATCTCAGGGTTCCAAGAGACCCAGTACTTC
>TRBD1|TRBV7-2|TRBJ2-7|-
CASSSQTGAPYEQYF
TGTGCCAGCAGCTCACAAACAGGGGCCCCCTACGAGCAGTACTTC
>-|TRBV7-2|TRBJ1-6|many
CASREDRFSPLHF
TGTGCCAGCAGAGAAGACAGATTTTCACCCCTCCACTTT
>-|TRBV20-1|TRBJ1-5|many
CSARGGEHQPQHF
TGCAGTGCTAGAGGAGGGGAGCATCAGCCCCAGCATTTT
>TRBD2|TRBV5-1|TRBJ2-1|many
CASSPGQREVDEQFF
TGCGCCAGCAGCCCCGGACAGCGGGAGGTAGATGAGCAGTTCTTC
>-|TRBV5-1|TRBJ1-2|many
CASSLGGSNYGYTF
TGCGCCAGCAGCTTGGGCGGCAGTAACTATGGCTACACCTTC
>-|TRBV20-1|TRBJ2-5|many
CSAGSLGGRGFQETQYF
TGCAGTGCTGGGAGCCTTGGGGGCAGGGGATTCCAAGAGACCCAGTACTTC
>TRBD2|TRBV7-6|TRBJ2-5|once
CASSFNRGSQETQYF
TGTGCCAGCAGTTTTAATCGCGGGAGCCAAGAGACCCAGTACTTC
>TRBD1|TRBV27|TRBJ1-6|many
CATRDRGEMNSPLHF
TGTGCCACGAGAGACAGGGGTGAGATGAATTCACCCCTCCACTTT
>-|TRBV30|TRBJ2-2|many
CAWKMSLGRNTGELFF
TGTGCCTGGAAAATGTCGTTGGGCAGAAACACCGGGGAGCTGTTTTTT
>-|TRBV7-2|TRBJ2-5|many
CASNEGGSQETQYF
TGTGCCAGCAATGAGGGTGGATCTCAAGAGACCCAGTACTTC
>TRBD2|TRBV5-1|TRBJ2-1|many
CASSLLTGGYNEQFF
TGCGCCAGCAGCTTGTTAACGGGAGGATACAATGAGCAGTTCTTC
>-|TRBV7-8|TRBJ2-7|many
CASSFDGRAHEQYF
TGTGCCAGCAGCTTTGATGGCAGGGCGCACGAGCAGTACTTC
>-|TRBV3-1|TRBJ2-2|many
CASSPLLLTKGTGELFF
TGTGCCAGCAGCCCGTTACTACTGACTAAGGGCACCGGGGAGCTGTTTTTT
>-|TRBV12-3/TRBV12-4|TRBJ2-5|many
CASSGETQYF
TGTGCCAGCAGCGGGGAGACCCAGTACTTC
>TRBD1|TRBV5-1|TRBJ2-7|many
CASSDRDRGNEQYF
TGCGCCAGCAGCGACCGGGACAGGGGTAACGAGCAGTACTTC
>-|TRBV5-1|TRBJ2-1|medium-sized
CASSLYNEQFF
TGCGCCAGCAGCTTATACAATGAGCAGTTCTTC
>TRBD2|TRBV15|TRBJ2-1|-
CATSRETSGGLSSYNEQFF
TGTGCCACCAGCAGAGAAACTAGCGGGGGCCTTAGCTCCTACAATGAGCAGTTCTTC
>TRBD1|TRBV20-1|TRBJ2-7|many
CSARRGDRDYEQYF
TGCAGTGCTAGACGGGGTGACAGGGACTACGAGCAGTACTTC
>-|TRBV11-2|TRBJ1-3|-
CASSLDQMAYGNTIYF
TGTGCCAGCAGCTTAGATCAGATGGCTTATGGAAACACCATATATTTT
>-|TRBV20-1|TRBJ2-5|many
CSARKSRAYETQYF
TGCAGTGCTCGCAAGAGTAGGGCGTACGAGACCCAGTACTTC
>-|TRBV5-6|TRBJ1-1|-
CASSLDNTEAFF
TGTGCCAGCAGCTTGGATAACACTGAAGCTTTCTTT
>-|TRBV2|TRBJ2-3|many
CASSELGTDTQYF
TGTGCCAGCAGTGAACTGGGCACAGATACGCAGTATTTT
>TRBD1|TRBV5-1|TRBJ2-3|many
CASGTGTSTDTQYF
TGCGCCAGCGGGACAGGGACTAGCACAGATACGCAGTATTTT
>TRBD1|TRBV5-1|TRBJ1-6|many
CASSLIGGTGADNSPLHF
TGCGCCAGCAGCTTGATTGGAGGGACAGGGGCCGATAATTCACCCCTCCACTTT
>TRBD2|TRBV7-6|TRBJ2-7|many
CASSLEGRGRDYEQYF
TGTGCCAGCAGCTTAGAGGGGCGCGGGAGGGACTACGAGCAGTACTTC
>TRBD1|TRBV12-3/TRBV12-4|TRBJ2-7|few
CASSFRGGVRYEQYF
TGTGCCAGCAGTTTTCGAGGGGGCGTTCGGTACGAGCAGTACTTC
>-|TRBV29-1|TRBJ1-2|-
CSVATTGSNYGYTF
TGCAGCGTTGCAACGACGGGTAGTAACTATGGCTACACCTTC
>TRBD2|TRBV20-1|TRBJ2-3|-
CSAGGLAGTDTQYF
TGCAGTGCGGGGGGACTAGCCGGCACAGATACGCAGTATTTT
>-|TRBV14|TRBJ2-3|many
CASSQVGGATDTQYF
TGTGCCAGCAGCCAAGTAGGGGGGGCCACAGATACGCAGTATTTT
>TRBD2|TRBV5-1|TRBJ2-1|many
CASSLGTSGSSYNEQFF
TGCGCCAGCAGCTTGGGGACTAGCGGGAGCTCCTACAATGAGCAGTTCTTC
>TRBD2|TRBV5-1|TRBJ2-1|-
CASSLAGREGGNEQFF
TGCGCCAGCAGCTTGGCCGGGAGGGAGGGCGGGAATGAGCAGTTCTTC
>-|TRBV29-1|TRBJ2-3|many
CSVATGFADTQYF
TGCAGCGTTGCAACGGGATTCGCAGATACGCAGTATTTT
>-|TRBV29-1|TRBJ2-7|-
CSAEQGSSGEQYF
TGCAGCGCAGAACAGGGATCATCGGGCGAGCAGTACTTC
>-|TRBV12-3/TRBV12-4|TRBJ2-3|many
CASTQGPGTDTQYF
TGTGCCAGCACTCAGGGGCCTGGGACAGATACGCAGTATTTT
>-|TRBV29-1|TRBJ1-1|many
CSVVAAMNTEAFF
TGCAGCGTTGTGGCAGCCATGAACACTGAAGCTTTCTTT
>TRBD1|TRBV25-1|TRBJ1-2|many
CASQPTGKGANYGYTF
TGTGCCAGCCAGCCGACAGGGAAGGGAGCTAACTATGGCTACACCTTC
>-|TRBV20-1|TRBJ2-7|many
CSARGGFDRSYEQYF
TGCAGTGCTAGAGGGGGTTTTGACAGGTCCTACGAGCAGTACTTC
>-|TRBV10-3|TRBJ1-5|many
CAISDRHAEGAQHF
TGTGCCATCAGTGATCGACACGCCGAAGGAGCCCAGCATTTT
>-|TRBV7-2|TRBJ1-1|many
CASSLDPPLHQAFF
TGTGCCAGCAGCTTAGACCCACCCCTTCATCAAGCTTTCTTT
>TRBD2|TRBV7-2|TRBJ2-2|many
CASSRRGEDTGELFF
TGTGCCAGCAGCCGCCGGGGGGAAGACACCGGGGAGCTGTTTTTT
>-|TRBV3-1|TRBJ1-1|many
CASSRRRAEAFF
TGTGCCAGCAGCCGACGTAGGGCTGAAGCTTTCTTT
>-|TRBV11-2|TRBJ1-2|many
CASRSIVGQFYGYTF
TGTGCCAGCAGGAGCATCGTGGGACAATTTTATGGCTACACCTTC
>-|TRBV28|TRBJ1-5|many
CASKRQVIYSNQPQHF
TGTGCCAGCAAGCGACAGGTCATTTATAGCAATCAGCCCCAGCATTTT
>-|TRBV7-9|TRBJ2-3|many
CASRTLRDRSQYF
TGTGCCAGCAGGACCCTCAGGGATAGGTCGCAGTATTTT
>TRBD2|TRBV11-2|TRBJ2-1|many
CASSLEFWGEGLDNEQFF
TGTGCCAGCAGCTTAGAGTTTTGGGGGGAGGGCCTCGACAATGAGCAGTTCTTC
>-|TRBV6-6|TRBJ1-2|-
CASARDPYGYTF
TGTGCCAGCGCCAGGGACCCCTATGGCTACACCTTC
>-|TRBV11-2|TRBJ2-2|-
CASSFPLRTGNTGELFF
TGTGCCAGCAGCTTTCCCCTTAGGACGGGGAACACCGGGGAGCTGTTTTTT
>-|TRBV7-2|TRBJ2-2|many
CASSLVVLGETPGELFF
TGTGCCAGCAGCTTAGTAGTGCTAGGAGAGACCCCCGGGGAGCTGTTTTTT